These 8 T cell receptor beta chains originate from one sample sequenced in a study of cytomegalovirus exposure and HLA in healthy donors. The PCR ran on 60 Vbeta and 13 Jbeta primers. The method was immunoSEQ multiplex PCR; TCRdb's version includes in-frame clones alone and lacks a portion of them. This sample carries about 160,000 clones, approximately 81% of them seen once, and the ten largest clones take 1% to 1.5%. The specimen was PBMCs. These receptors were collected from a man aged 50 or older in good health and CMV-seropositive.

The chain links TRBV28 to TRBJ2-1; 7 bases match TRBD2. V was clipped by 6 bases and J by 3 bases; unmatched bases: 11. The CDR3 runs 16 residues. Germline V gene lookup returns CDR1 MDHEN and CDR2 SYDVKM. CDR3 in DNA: TGTGCCAGCAGGGCTGGGGGGGGTTGGGGCTACAATGAGCAGTTCTTC. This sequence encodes CASRAGGGWGYNEQFF.

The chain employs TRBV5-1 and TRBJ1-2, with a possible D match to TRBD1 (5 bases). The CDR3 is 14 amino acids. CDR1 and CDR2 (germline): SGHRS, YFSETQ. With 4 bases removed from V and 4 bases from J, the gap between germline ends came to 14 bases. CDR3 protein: CASSQGAPSYGYTF. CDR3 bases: TGCGCCAGCAGCCAAGGGGCTCCTTCCTATGGCTACACCTTC.

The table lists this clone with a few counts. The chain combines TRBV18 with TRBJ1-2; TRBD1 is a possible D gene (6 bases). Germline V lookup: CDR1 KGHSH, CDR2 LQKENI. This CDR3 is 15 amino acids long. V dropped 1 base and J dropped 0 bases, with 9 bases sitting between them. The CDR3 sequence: CASSPRGGPNYGYTF. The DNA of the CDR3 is TGTGCCAGCTCACCACGGGGGGGCCCTAACTATGGCTACACCTTC.

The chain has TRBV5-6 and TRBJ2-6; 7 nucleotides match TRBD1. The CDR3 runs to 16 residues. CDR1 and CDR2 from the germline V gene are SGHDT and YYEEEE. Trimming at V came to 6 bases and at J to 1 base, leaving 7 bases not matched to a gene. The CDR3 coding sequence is TGTGCCAGCATGGACAGGATAACTTCTGGGGCCAACGTCCTGACTTTC. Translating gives CASMDRITSGANVLTF.

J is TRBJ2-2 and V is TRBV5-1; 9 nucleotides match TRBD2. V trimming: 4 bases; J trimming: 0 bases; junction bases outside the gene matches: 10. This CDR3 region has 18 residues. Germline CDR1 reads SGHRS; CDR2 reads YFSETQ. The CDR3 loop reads CASSGAFLAGSNTGELFF. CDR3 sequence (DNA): TGCGCCAGCAGCGGAGCCTTCCTAGCGGGGTCGAACACCGGGGAGCTGTTTTTT.

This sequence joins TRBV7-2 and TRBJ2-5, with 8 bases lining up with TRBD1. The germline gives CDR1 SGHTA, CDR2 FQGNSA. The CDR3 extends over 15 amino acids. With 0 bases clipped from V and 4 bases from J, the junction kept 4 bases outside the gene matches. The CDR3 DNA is TGTGCCAGCAGCTTAGCGGAGACAGGGGCAGAGACCCAGTACTTC. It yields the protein CASSLAETGAETQYF.

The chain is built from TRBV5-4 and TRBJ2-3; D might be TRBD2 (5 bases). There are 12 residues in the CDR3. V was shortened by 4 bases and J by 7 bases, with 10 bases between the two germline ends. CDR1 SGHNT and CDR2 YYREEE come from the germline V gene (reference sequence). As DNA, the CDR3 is TGTGCCAGCAGCCCGGAGACTAATACGCAGTATTTT. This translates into CASSPETNTQYF.

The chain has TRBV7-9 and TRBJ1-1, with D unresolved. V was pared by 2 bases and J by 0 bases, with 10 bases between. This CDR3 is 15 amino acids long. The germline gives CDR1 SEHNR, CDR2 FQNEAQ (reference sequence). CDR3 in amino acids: CASSLFQRMNTEAFF. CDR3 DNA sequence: TGTGCCAGCAGCTTATTTCAGCGCATGAACACTGAAGCTTTCTTT.